A single sample gave rise to the 4 T cell receptor beta chains below, sequenced in a study of T cell repertoires in cytomegalovirus infection. No antigen has been identified for these receptors. Via MiXCR, TCRdb re-called the reads, giving one row per CDR3 protein. The sample shows approximately 350,000 distinct CDR3 sequences, roughly 34% of them seen only once. The sample here was cultured PBMCs, taken from culture after CMV antigen stimulation. The receptors shown here come from a human donor in good health (CMV status not recorded). Some clones in this sample may be carry-over from other donors' samples.

The rearrangement uses TRBV4-3 and TRBJ2-3; maybe TRBD1 (6 bases). CDR3 length equals 18 residues. Germline V lookup: CDR1 LGHNA, CDR2 YSLEER. The V gene lost 0 bases and the J gene lost 0 bases, with 16 bases spanning the gap. The CDR3 DNA reads as TGCGCCAGCAGCCAAGATTTCAGGGGCTACTCTAGCACAGATACGCAGTATTTT. Translated, it gives CASSQDFRGYSSTDTQYF.

This clonotype showed up just a few times. This rearrangement joins TRBV6-4 to TRBJ1-2; TRBD1 matches at 9 bases. The CDR3 is 15 residues long. With 0 bases clipped from V and 7 bases from J, the junction kept 6 bases outside the gene matches. Germline CDR1 MRHNA, CDR2 SNTAGT. CDR3 in amino acids: CASSDSGQGRGGYTF. The CDR3 DNA reads TGTGCCAGCAGTGACTCGGGACAGGGTCGCGGTGGCTACACCTTC.

This clonotype was observed a few times. This sequence joins TRBV7-2 and TRBJ2-1; TRBD2 agrees at 8 bases. With V trimmed by 2 bases and J by 7 bases, 7 bases remained unmatched. The CDR3 extends over 15 amino acids. Germline V gives CDR1 SGHTA, CDR2 FQGNSA. The CDR3 sequence: CASSLSAGVVNEQFF. The CDR3 region has the DNA TGTGCCAGCAGCTTATCAGCGGGAGTGGTAAATGAGCAGTTCTTC.

The rearrangement uses TRBV10-2 and TRBJ2-5; weak D call: TRBD2 (6 bases). The CDR3 sequence is 12 residues long. In germline, CDR1 is WSHSY, CDR2 SAAADI. The V end lost 5 bases, the J end lost 5 bases, and 9 bases lay between the germline ends. Written as DNA, the CDR3 is TGCGCCAGCAGTAGCGGGCTGGAGACCCAGTACTTC. Translated: CASSSGLETQYF.